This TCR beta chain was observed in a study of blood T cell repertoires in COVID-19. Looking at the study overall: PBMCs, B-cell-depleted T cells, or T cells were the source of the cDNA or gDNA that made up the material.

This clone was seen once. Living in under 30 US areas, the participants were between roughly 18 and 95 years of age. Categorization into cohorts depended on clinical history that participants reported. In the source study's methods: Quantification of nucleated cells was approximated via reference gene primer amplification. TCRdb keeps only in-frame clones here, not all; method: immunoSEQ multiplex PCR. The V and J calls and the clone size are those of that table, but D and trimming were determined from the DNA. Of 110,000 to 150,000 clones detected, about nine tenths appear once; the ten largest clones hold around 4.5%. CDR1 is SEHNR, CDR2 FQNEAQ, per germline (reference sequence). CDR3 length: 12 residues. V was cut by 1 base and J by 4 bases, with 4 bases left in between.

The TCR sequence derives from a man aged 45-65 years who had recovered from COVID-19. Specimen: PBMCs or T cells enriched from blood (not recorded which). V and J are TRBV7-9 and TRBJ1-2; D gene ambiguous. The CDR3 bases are TGTGCCAGCAGCTTAGGGAGCTATGGCTACACCTTC. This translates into CASSLGSYGYTF.